The TCR beta chain described here comes from a study of spatial heterogeneity in lung cancer. Turning to the study itself: Detected sequences consistently included more beta-chain ones than alpha-chain ones. Study results and caveats: More often at tumor resection than at routine follow-up, ubiquitous expanded tumor TCRs were detected in the blood.

Time point in this sample: sample taken at primary tumor resection. Frozen PBMC, nontumor lung or tumor provided whole RNA, which was sequenced unsorted. Donors were 72 untreated early-stage non-small cell lung cancer patients. The CDR3 length is 15 residues. V was clipped by 5 bases and J by 8 bases; unmatched bases: 13. Germline V CDR1 and CDR2: SGHDT, YYEEEE. Every TCR cDNA molecule bore a unique molecular identifier. TCRdb passed the 5' RACE reads through MiXCR, listing each CDR3 protein once. The top ten hold about 13% of the sample, which has about 50,000 distinct CDR3 sequences, about 7.4% seen once. In this sample, this clonotype turned up many times. Antigen specificity is unknown.

This TCR came from a female donor with early-stage non-small cell lung cancer. The material was PBMCs, obtained at surgery. This chain joins TRBV5-6 and TRBJ1-2; 9 bases match TRBD1. For the CDR3, the DNA is TGTGCCAGCAGGGGTACCGGACAGGGGTTTGACGGCTACACCTTC. Protein product: CASRGTGQGFDGYTF.